This TCR beta chain was obtained from a study of metastatic and nonmetastatic thyroid tumors. Turning to the study itself: Samples came from malignant and benign thyroid patients, and repertoires were compared across blood and tumor or nodule tissue.

TCRdb re-called the PCR reads via MiXCR. The sample lists around 53,000 clones, approximately 19% seen once, with 2.5% to 3% in the top ten. Broader study findings: Compared with benign nodules, malignant thyroid tumors were reported to have significantly higher TCR beta diversity in both blood and tumor.

Among the patients, none had received any treatment before thyroid surgery. This clone was seen many times. Antigen specificity is unknown. One end of the junction does not line up with germline, which may come from a read error. The sequence came from a female donor with papillary thyroid cancer or a benign thyroid nodule (not recorded which). Some clones in this sample may be carry-over from other donors' samples. Specimen: blood.

DNA for the CDR3: TGTGCCAGCAGAATTGACAGGGGCTCCTTCAATGAGCAGTTCTTC. The encoded protein is CASRIDRGSFNEQFF. V and J are TRBV2 and TRBJ2-1, with TRBD1 identical over 8 bases. The CDR3 covers 15 residues. Germline V gene data show CDR1 as SNHLY and CDR2 as FYNNEI. Variable domain in full (rest from reference TRBV2 and TRBJ2-1): EPEVTQTPSHQVTQMGQEVILRCVPISNHLYFYWYRQILGQKVEFLVSFYNNEISEKSEIFDDQFSVERPDGSNFTLKIRSTKLEDSAMYFCASRIDRGSFNEQFFGPGTRLTVL.